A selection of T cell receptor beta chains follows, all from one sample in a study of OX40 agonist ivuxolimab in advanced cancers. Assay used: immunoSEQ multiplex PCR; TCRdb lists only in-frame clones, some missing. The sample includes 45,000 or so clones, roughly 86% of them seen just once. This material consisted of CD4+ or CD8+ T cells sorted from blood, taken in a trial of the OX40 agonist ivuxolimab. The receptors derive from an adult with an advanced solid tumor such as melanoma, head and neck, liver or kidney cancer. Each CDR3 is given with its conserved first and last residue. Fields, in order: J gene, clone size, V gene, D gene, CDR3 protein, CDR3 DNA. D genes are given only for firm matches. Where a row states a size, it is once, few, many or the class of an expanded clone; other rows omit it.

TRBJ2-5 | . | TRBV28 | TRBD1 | CASSTDRGPGETQYF | TGTGCCAGCAGTACGGACAGGGGACCTGGGGAGACCCAGTACTTC
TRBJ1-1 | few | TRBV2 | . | CATSAYTEAFF | TGTGCCACCTCTGCGTACACTGAAGCTTTCTTT
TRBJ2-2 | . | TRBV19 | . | CAIRTSNTGELFF | TGTGCCATTAGGACATCGAACACCGGGGAGCTGTTTTTT
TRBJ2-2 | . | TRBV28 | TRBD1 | CASRPHRGETGELFF | TGTGCCAGCAGGCCTCACAGGGGTGAAACCGGGGAGCTGTTTTTT
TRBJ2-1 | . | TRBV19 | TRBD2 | CASSIIASGPSYNEQFF | TGTGCCAGTAGTATAATCGCTAGCGGGCCCTCCTACAATGAGCAGTTCTTC
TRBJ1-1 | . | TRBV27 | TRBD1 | CASSLNRGTEAFF | TGTGCCAGCAGTTTGAACAGGGGCACTGAAGCTTTCTTT
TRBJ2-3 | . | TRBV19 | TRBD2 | CASSPRTRTSGTYHTQYF | TGTGCCAGTAGTCCCCGAACCCGGACTAGCGGGACCTATCATACGCAGTATTTT
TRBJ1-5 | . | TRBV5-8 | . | CASSPTDGNQPQHF | TGTGCCAGCAGCCCTACAGACGGAAATCAGCCCCAGCATTTT
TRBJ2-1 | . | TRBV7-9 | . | CASSQRAKQFF | TGTGCCAGCAGCCAAAGGGCGAAGCAGTTCTTC
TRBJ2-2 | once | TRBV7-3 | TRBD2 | CASSWTSGTGELFF | TGTGCCAGCAGCTGGACTAGTGGCACCGGGGAGCTGTTTTTT
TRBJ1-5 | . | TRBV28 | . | CASSSLPGTQPQHF | TGTGCCAGCAGTTCCCTCCCTGGGACTCAGCCCCAGCATTTT